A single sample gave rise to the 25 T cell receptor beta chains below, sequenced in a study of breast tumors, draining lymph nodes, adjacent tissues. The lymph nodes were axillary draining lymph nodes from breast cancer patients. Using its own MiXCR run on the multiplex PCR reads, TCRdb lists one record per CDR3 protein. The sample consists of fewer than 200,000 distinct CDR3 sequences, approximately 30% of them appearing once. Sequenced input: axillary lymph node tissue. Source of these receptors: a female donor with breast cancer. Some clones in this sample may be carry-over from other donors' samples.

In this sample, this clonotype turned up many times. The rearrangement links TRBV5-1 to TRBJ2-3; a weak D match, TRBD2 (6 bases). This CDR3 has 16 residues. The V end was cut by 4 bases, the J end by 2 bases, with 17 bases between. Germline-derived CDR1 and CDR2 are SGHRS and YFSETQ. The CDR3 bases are TGCGCCAGCAGCCCGGGGGTTTCCACACCCACAGATACGCAGTATTTT. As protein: CASSPGVSTPTDTQYF.

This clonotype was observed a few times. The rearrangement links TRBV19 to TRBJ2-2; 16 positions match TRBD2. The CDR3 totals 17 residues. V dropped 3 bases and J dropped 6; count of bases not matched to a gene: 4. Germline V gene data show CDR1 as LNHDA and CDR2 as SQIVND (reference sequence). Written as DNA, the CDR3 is TGTGCCAGTAGTATTGGGACTAGCGGGGGGGCCTCCGGGGAGCTGTTTTTT. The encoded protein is CASSIGTSGGASGELFF. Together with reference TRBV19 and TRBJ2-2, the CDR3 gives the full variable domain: DGGITQSPKYLFRKEGQNVTLSCEQNLNHDAMYWYRQDPGQGLRLIYYSQIVNDFQKGDIAEGYSVSREKKESFPLTVTSAQKNPTAFYLCASSIGTSGGASGELFFGEGSRLTVL.

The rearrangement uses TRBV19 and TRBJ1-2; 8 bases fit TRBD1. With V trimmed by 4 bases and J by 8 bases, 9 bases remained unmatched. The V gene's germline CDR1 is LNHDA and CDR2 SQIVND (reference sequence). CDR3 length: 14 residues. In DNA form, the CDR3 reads TGTGCCAGTAGTAGTCCCCGGAGGGACAGGGGCTACACCTTC. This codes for CASSSPRRDRGYTF.

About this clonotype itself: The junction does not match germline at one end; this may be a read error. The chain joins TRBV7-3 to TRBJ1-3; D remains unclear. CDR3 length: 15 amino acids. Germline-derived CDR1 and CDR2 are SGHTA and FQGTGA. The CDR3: CASSLYGNSGNTVYF. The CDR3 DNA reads TGTGCCAGCAGCTTATACGGGAACTCTGGAAACACCGTATACTTT.

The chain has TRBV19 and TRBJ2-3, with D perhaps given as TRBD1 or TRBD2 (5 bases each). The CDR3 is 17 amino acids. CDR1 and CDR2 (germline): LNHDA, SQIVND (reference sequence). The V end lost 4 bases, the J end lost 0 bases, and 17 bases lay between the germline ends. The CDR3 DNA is TGTGCCAGTAGTAGGGTGGGGGACCCCCAAAGCACAGATACGCAGTATTTT. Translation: CASSRVGDPQSTDTQYF.

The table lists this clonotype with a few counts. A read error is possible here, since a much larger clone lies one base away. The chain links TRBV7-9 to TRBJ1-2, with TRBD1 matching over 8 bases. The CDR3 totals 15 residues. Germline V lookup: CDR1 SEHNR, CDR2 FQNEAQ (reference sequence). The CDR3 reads CASVSGTGAIYGYPF. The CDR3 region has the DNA TGTGCCAGCGTAAGTGGGACAGGAGCTATCTATGGCTACCCCTTC.

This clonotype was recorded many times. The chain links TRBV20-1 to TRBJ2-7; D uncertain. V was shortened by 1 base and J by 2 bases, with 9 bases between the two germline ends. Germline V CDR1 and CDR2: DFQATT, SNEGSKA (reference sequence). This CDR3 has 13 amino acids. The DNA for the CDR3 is TGCAGTGCTAGAGGCAGACTGACCTACGAGCAGTACTTC. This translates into CSARGRLTYEQYF.

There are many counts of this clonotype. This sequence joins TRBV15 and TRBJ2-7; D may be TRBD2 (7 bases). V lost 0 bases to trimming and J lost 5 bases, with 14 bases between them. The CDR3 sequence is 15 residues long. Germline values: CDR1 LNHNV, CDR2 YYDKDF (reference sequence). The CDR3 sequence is CATSRDLAGADEQYF. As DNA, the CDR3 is TGTGCCACCAGCAGAGATCTGGCGGGGGCTGACGAGCAGTACTTC.

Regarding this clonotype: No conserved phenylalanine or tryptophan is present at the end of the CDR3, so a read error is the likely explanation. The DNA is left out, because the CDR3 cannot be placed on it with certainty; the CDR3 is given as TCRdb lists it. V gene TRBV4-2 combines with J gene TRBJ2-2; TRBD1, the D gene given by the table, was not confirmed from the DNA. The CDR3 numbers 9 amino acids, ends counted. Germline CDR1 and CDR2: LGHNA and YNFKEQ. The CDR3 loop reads CASSHHGQG.

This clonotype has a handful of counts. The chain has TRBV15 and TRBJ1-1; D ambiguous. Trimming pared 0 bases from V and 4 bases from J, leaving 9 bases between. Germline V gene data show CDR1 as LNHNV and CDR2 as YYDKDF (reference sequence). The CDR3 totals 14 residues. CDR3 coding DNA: TGTGCCACCAGCAGAGAGGTTGGTTTCACTGAAGCTTTCTTT. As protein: CATSREVGFTEAFF.

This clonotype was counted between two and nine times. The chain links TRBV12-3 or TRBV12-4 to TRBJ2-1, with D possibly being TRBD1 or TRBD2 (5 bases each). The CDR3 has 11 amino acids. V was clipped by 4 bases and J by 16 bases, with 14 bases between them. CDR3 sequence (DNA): TGTGCCAGCAGTTCTCTACTCGGGACCTTCTTC. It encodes CASSSLLGTFF.

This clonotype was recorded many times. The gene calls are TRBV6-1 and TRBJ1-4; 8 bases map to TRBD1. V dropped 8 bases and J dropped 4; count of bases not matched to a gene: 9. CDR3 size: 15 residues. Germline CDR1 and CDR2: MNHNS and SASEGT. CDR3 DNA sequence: TGTGCCAGCCAGGGGGCGCGAGCCCTTAATGAAAAACTGTTTTTT. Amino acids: CASQGARALNEKLFF.

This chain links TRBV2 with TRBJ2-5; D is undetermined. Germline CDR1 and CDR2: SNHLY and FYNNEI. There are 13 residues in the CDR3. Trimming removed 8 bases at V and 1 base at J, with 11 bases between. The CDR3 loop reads CASSSPSQETQYF. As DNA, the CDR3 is TGTGCCAGCTCATCCCCCAGCCAAGAGACCCAGTACTTC.

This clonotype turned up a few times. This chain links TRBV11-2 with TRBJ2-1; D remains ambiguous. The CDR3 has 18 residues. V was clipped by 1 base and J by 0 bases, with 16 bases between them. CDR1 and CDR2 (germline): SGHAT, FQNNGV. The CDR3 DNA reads TGTGCCAGCAGCTTAGCAGGTCCGGCGTATAGCTCCTACAATGAGCAGTTCTTC. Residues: CASSLAGPAYSSYNEQFF.

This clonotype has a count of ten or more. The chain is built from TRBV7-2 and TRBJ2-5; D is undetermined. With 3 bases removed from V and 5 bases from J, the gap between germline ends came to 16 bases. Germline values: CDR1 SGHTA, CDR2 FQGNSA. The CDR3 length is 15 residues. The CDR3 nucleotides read TGTGCCAGCAGCTTCTCGGAATCTCCTGCGGAGACCCAGTACTTC. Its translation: CASSFSESPAETQYF.

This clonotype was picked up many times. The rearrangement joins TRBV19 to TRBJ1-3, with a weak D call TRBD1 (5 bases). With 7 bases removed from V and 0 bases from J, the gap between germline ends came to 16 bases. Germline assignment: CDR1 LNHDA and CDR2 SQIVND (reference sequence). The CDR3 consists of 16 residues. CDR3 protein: CASKPRGADSGNTIYF. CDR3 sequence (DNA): TGTGCCAGTAAACCGAGAGGGGCAGACTCTGGAAACACCATATATTTT.

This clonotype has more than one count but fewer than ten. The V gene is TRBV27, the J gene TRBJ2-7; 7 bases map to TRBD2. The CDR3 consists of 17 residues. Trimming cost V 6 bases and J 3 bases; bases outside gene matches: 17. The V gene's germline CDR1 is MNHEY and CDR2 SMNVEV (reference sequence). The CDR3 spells CASSRLRWDYRFYEQYF. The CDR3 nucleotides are TGTGCCAGCAGCCGACTTCGATGGGACTATCGGTTCTACGAGCAGTACTTC.

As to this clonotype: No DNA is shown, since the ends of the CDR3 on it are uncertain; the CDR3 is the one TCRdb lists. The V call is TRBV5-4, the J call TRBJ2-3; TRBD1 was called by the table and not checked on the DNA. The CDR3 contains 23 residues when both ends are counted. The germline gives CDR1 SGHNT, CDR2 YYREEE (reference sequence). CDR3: CASSFYICSVEPFTGESTDTQYF.

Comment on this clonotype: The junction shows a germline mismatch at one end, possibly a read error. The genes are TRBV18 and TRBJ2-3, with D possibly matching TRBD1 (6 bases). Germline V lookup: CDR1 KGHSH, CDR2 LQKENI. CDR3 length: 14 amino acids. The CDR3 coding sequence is TGTGCCAGCTCCCGTGGGACACCCACAGATACGCGGTATTTT. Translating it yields CASSRGTPTDTRYF.

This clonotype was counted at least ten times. CDR3 in DNA: TGTGCCAGCAGCCAAGATTTGGGACAGGGAAGGGAAAAACTGTTTTTT. This codes for CASSQDLGQGREKLFF. The rearrangement joins TRBV3-2 to TRBJ1-4; TRBD1, the table's D call, lacks a check against the DNA. TRBV3-2 is a pseudogene segment. The CDR3 consists of 16 residues.

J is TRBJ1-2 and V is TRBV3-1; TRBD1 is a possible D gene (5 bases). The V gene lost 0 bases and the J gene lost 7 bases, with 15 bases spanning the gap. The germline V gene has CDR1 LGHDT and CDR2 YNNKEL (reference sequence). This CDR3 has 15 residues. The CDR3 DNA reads TGTGCCAGCAGCCAAGATCCTCAGGGTATCGGTGGCTACACCTTC. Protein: CASSQDPQGIGGYTF.

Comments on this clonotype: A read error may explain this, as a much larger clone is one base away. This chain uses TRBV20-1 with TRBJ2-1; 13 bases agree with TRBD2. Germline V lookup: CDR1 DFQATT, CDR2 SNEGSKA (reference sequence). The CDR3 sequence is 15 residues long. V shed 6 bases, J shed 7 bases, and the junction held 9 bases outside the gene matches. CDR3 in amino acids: CSAGPGTSGTNEQFF. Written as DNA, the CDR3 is TGCAGTGCAGGGCCCGGGACTAGCGGGACAAATGAGCAGTTCTTC.

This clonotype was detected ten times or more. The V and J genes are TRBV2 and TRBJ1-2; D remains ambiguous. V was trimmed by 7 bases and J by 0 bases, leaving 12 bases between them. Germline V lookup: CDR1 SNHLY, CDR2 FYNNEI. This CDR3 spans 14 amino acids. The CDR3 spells CASTALGPNYGYTF. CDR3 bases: TGTGCCAGCACGGCCCTCGGCCCTAACTATGGCTACACCTTC.

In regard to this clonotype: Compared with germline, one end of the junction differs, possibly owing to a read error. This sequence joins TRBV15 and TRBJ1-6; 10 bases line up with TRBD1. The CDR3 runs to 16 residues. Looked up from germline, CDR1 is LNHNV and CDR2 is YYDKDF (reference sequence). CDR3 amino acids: CATSRTDRGINSPLHF. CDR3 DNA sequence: TGCGCCACCAGCAGAACGGACAGGGGGATCAATTCACCCCTCCACTTT.

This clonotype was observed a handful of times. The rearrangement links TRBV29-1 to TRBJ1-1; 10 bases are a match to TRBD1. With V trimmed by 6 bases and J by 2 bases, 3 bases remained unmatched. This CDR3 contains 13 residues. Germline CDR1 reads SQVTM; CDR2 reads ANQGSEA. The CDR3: CSVDRGDNTEAFF. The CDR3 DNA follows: TGCAGCGTGGACAGGGGGGATAACACTGAAGCTTTCTTT.